The 9 T cell receptor beta chains given below trace back to one sample, sequenced in a study of blood T cell repertoires in COVID-19. TCRdb's table, derived via immunoSEQ multiplex PCR, lists solely in-frame clones and lacks some. This sample has approximately 40,000 clones, with 90% found just once. The sequenced material came from peripheral blood. The receptors originated from a human donor in a cohort sampled during active COVID-19.

V is TRBV9 and J is TRBJ1-1, with a tentative D call TRBD1 (5 bases). The CDR3 runs to 13 residues. The V gene's germline CDR1 is SGDLS and CDR2 YYNGEE. Trimming left V 0 bases short and J 5 bases short, with 8 bases between. The CDR3 coding sequence is TGTGCCAGCAGCGTAGGACGGGGGACTGAAGCTTTCTTT. Translation gives CASSVGRGTEAFF.

CDR3 coding DNA: TGTGCCAGCAGCCAAGATTTCGGGGTACGGGGTGTTGAAGCTTTCTTT. It codes for CASSQDFGVRGVEAFF. This chain connects TRBV3-1 (or the pseudogene TRBV3-2) to TRBJ1-1; D ambiguous. Germline V CDR1 and CDR2: LGHDT, YNNKEL (reference sequence). V lost 0 bases and J lost 7, with 18 bases in between. This CDR3 contains 16 residues.

The J gene is TRBJ2-3, the V gene TRBV13; a weak D match, TRBD2 (6 bases). This CDR3 has 13 amino acids. CDR1 is PRHDT and CDR2 is FYEKMQ in the germline V gene (reference sequence). V was clipped by 4 bases and J by 4 bases, with 9 bases between them. CDR3 amino acids: CASSSRLADTQYF. CDR3 coding DNA: TGTGCCAGCAGCTCCAGACTAGCAGATACGCAGTATTTT. The whole variable domain, filled in from reference TRBV13 and TRBJ2-3, reads AAGVIQSPRHLIKEKRETATLKCYPIPRHDTVYWYQQGPGQDPQFLISFYEKMQSDKGSIPDRFSAQQFSDYHSELNMSSLELGDSALYFCASSSRLADTQYFGPGTRLTVL.

The table lists this clone with a count of one. The chain combines TRBV4-1 with TRBJ2-7; a weak D match, TRBD2 (5 bases). The V end was cut by 0 bases, the J end by 2 bases, with 14 bases between. The CDR3 spans 16 residues. The V gene's germline CDR1 is MGHRA and CDR2 YSYEKL. The CDR3 nucleotides read TGCGCCAGCAGCCAAGAAAGTGCGGGCGTCGCCTACGAGCAGTACTTC. This encodes CASSQESAGVAYEQYF.

This chain joins TRBV18 and TRBJ2-7, with 9 nucleotides matching TRBD1. Per germline, CDR1 KGHSH and CDR2 LQKENI. This CDR3 has 14 amino acids. Trimming at V came to 5 bases and at J to 2 bases, leaving 4 bases not matched to a gene. The CDR3 DNA sequence: TGTGCCAGCTCAGATCGGACAGGGGCCTACGAGCAGTACTTC. Translation gives CASSDRTGAYEQYF.

V usage is TRBV6-2 or TRBV6-3 and J usage is TRBJ2-2, with TRBD2 as a possible D gene (6 bases). The CDR3 covers 16 residues. V gave up 0 bases and J gave up 4 bases, with 12 bases separating them. Germline V gene lookup returns CDR1 MNHEY and CDR2 SVGEGT. The CDR3 bases are TGTGCCAGCAGTTACTCCCCGGGAGTTGTCACCGGGGAGCTGTTTTTT. Encoded protein: CASSYSPGVVTGELFF.

In this sample, this clone turned up once. The chain is built from TRBV7-2 and TRBJ2-7; TRBD2 aligns across 7 bases. Trimming removed 1 base from V and 7 bases from J; junction bases left unmatched: 4. The CDR3 has 13 residues. Germline CDR1 reads SGHTA; CDR2 reads FQGNSA. CDR3: CASSLGPGGEQYF. CDR3 nucleotides: TGTGCCAGCAGCTTAGGGCCGGGGGGTGAGCAGTACTTC.

V gene TRBV11-1 combines with J gene TRBJ2-5; the D is unclear. Trimming left V 5 bases short and J 4 bases short, with 8 bases between. Germline CDR1 is SGHAT and CDR2 is FQDESV (reference sequence). CDR3 length: 12 residues. CDR3 protein: CASSPTPETQYF. The DNA for the CDR3 is TGTGCCAGCAGCCCAACACCAGAGACCCAGTACTTC.

V gene TRBV19 combines with J gene TRBJ1-6; 10 bases map to TRBD1. CDR3 length: 15 residues. Germline V gene lookup returns CDR1 LNHDA and CDR2 SQIVND (reference sequence). V shed 6 bases and J 6 bases; nucleotides not matched to a gene: 5. CDR3 in DNA: TGTGCCAGTAGCCGGGACAGGGGACTTAATTCACCCCTCCACTTT. The encoded protein is CASSRDRGLNSPLHF.